The clone carrying this TCR beta chain was seen repeatedly, ten times or more. What it recognizes is unknown. Between the trimmed V and J ends, which lost 3 bases and 6 bases, there was a span of 14 bases. Germline V CDR1 and CDR2: SEHNR, FQNEAQ (reference sequence). CDR3 length: 14 amino acids. This specimen belongs to a study of neurological immune-mediated disorders. Points from the study as a whole: HTLV-1-associated myelopathy led in TCR clonal expansion, while multiple sclerosis ranked lowest, below healthy controls.

Template-switch 5'RACE cDNA synthesis added a 10-nucleotide unique molecular identifier. One entry per CDR3 protein, called by TCRdb with MiXCR from the 5' RACE reads. The data hold 60,000 or so distinct CDR3 sequences, with 10% to 12% observed a single time. This clonotype was obtained from a man aged 55 to 69 in good health. The chain has TRBV7-9 and TRBJ1-2; D is perhaps TRBD1 (5 bases). Sequencing was done on a sample of PBMCs. The CDR3 bases are TGTGCCAGCAGCTTTCCCAGGGTGGTAAATGGCTACACCTTC. Amino acid sequence: CASSFPRVVNGYTF.